This TCR beta chain was sequenced during a study of shared clonotypes between healthy human individuals. Study-level findings and limits: The sampled material consisted only of blood, and tissue repertoires are likely to differ.

The data were produced by immunoSEQ multiplex PCR, yet TCRdb's version contains in-frame clones alone and is incomplete. Of about 1 million clones listed, 70% to 80% are singletons. The CDR3 loop spans 15 amino acids. V was pared by 2 bases and J by 5 bases, with 3 bases of the junction left unmatched. The V gene's germline CDR1 is KGHSH and CDR2 LQKENI. Concerning this clone: Its matching antigen is unknown.

J is TRBJ2-1 and V is TRBV18; 10 bases are a match to TRBD2. The sequence was collected from a man aged 18-30 years in good health. Sequencing was carried out using memory CD4+ T cells sorted from blood. Subset denoted: CD45RA-negative fraction. DNA for the CDR3: TGTGCCAGCTCACCAAGCGGGGGGGGACACAATGAGCAGTTCTTC. Amino acid sequence: CASSPSGGGHNEQFF.